These 7 T cell receptor beta chains were sequenced from one sample in a study of a mutant IDH1 vaccine in newly diagnosed glioma. The time point was: week 23, last vaccination. Vaccinated patients received 300 ug of mutant IDH1 20-mer peptide per dose, with topical imiquimod. TCRdb keeps only in-frame clones here, not all; method: immunoSEQ multiplex PCR. Counted here are just over 65,000 clones, over 70% occurring once; the ten biggest clones make up about an eighth. No cognate antigen is known for these TCRs. The source was PBMCs, collected from a glioma patient whose treatment included an IDH1 peptide vaccine. Source of these receptors: a man younger than 35 with glioma.

The chain is built from TRBV2 and TRBJ1-1; D gene uncertain. V was cut by 11 bases and J by 0 bases, with 16 bases left in between. The CDR3 contains 14 residues. In germline, CDR1 is SNHLY, CDR2 FYNNEI. CDR3 region: CAGALVELNTEAFF. The DNA for the CDR3 is TGTGCCGGAGCGCTGGTGGAATTGAACACTGAAGCTTTCTTT.

This clone has more than one count but fewer than ten. DNA of the CDR3: TGTGCCAGCAGCGGCGGACAGACCGGGGAGCTGTTTTTT. It is translated as CASSGGQTGELFF. V gene TRBV5-4 combines with J gene TRBJ2-2, with D maybe TRBD1 (6 bases). This CDR3 region has 13 residues. CDR1 SGHNT and CDR2 YYREEE come from the germline V gene (reference sequence). Trimming took off 4 bases at V and 5 bases at J, with 9 bases between the two ends.

V and J are TRBV4-3 and TRBJ1-1; weak D call: TRBD1 (5 bases). The CDR3 totals 14 residues. CDR1 is LGHNA and CDR2 is YSLEER in the germline V gene. Trimming removed 2 bases from V and 5 bases from J, with 12 bases in between. The CDR3 nucleotides read TGCGCCAGCAGCCAAAGGCGGGGGGGAACTGAAGCTTTCTTT. Protein: CASSQRRGGTEAFF.

J is TRBJ1-5 and V is TRBV6-6; D remains unclear. The V end lost 2 bases, the J end lost 5 bases, and 10 bases lay between the germline ends. The CDR3 is made up of 14 amino acids. CDR1 and CDR2 (germline): MNHNY, SVGAGI (reference sequence). The CDR3 nucleotides read TGTGCCAGCAGTTACCTGCCCGTTTATCAGCCCCAGCATTTT. Amino acid sequence: CASSYLPVYQPQHF.

The gene calls are TRBV13 and TRBJ2-7; 7 nucleotides align to TRBD2. CDR1 is PRHDT, CDR2 FYEKMQ, per germline (reference sequence). The CDR3 extends over 15 amino acids. With V trimmed by 0 bases and J by 3 bases, 5 bases remained unmatched. CDR3 sequence reads: CASSLGLGGGYEQYF. The CDR3 DNA is TGTGCCAGCAGCTTAGGCCTCGGCGGGGGCTACGAGCAGTACTTC.

The J gene is TRBJ1-2, the V gene TRBV5-6, with TRBD1 as a possible D gene (6 bases). Per germline, CDR1 SGHDT and CDR2 YYEEEE. Trimming removed 4 bases from V and 3 bases from J, with 13 bases in between. The CDR3 has 14 amino acids. The CDR3 bases are TGTGCCAGCAGCCCGAGGACAGCCTACTATGGCTACACCTTC. It codes for CASSPRTAYYGYTF.

The chain uses TRBV4-1 and TRBJ2-7; no definite D call. Germline values: CDR1 MGHRA, CDR2 YSYEKL. V was pared by 0 bases and J by 0 bases, with 9 bases between. The CDR3 consists of 15 residues. CDR3 in amino acids: CASSQEVSFSYEQYF. The CDR3 region has the DNA TGCGCCAGCAGCCAAGAGGTCAGCTTCTCCTACGAGCAGTACTTC.